This T cell receptor (beta chain) was retrieved from a study of Ad26.COV2.S vaccination and SARS-CoV-2 variants. On the study more broadly: The vaccine Ad26.COV2.S was put into the muscle once, or twice with 56 days between. Study outcomes and limitations: The TCR-based breadth and depth measures might underestimate overall T cell responses. Placebo recipients had lower spike-specific TCR breadth than vaccine recipients.

For this clone: Antigen: not known.

The data were produced by immunoSEQ multiplex PCR, yet TCRdb's version contains in-frame clones alone and is incomplete. This table has roughly 320,000 clones, around four fifths appearing once. Documented treatment: roughly 18 received Ad26.COV2.S at low or high dose, single or two shots; about 5 received placebo; per-sample allocation not given. Specimens were obtained on day 63 following the first vaccine or placebo injection. This CDR3 contains 15 residues. V gave up 2 bases and J gave up 2 bases; unmatched junction bases: 0. Per the germline V gene, CDR1 is MNHEY and CDR2 is SMNVEV (reference sequence).

The sample here was peripheral blood, taken in a trial of Ad26.COV2.S vaccine versus placebo. The chain has TRBV27 and TRBJ2-7, with 13 bases that match TRBD2. This clonotype originated in a person between 18 and 65 years old who received the Ad26.COV2.S COVID-19 vaccine or a placebo. The CDR3 reads CASSLGLAGAYEQYF. Here the CDR3 DNA reads TGTGCCAGCAGTTTAGGACTAGCGGGGGCCTACGAGCAGTACTTC.